These 9 T cell receptor beta chains came from one sample sequenced in a study of tumor-infiltrating lymphocytes in localized non-small cell lung cancer. Using immunoSEQ multiplex PCR, the repertoire was profiled, and TCRdb retains in-frame clones only, with some absent. The sample has roughly 9,900 clones, under 85% seen once. Sequences were obtained from lung tumor tissue. These receptors originate from a human donor with non-small cell lung cancer.

The table lists this clone with a few counts. The chain recombines TRBV5-1 with TRBJ1-1; no definite D call. The CDR3 loop spans 14 amino acids. V was cut by 5 bases and J by 5 bases, with 16 bases left in between. Per germline, CDR1 SGHRS and CDR2 YFSETQ. CDR3 coding DNA: TGCGCCAGCAGTCAAAACCTAGGGAGAACTGAAGCTTTCTTT. Its protein product is CASSQNLGRTEAFF.

The chain has TRBV6-5 and TRBJ1-5, with 7 bases lining up with TRBD1. The CDR3 contains 15 residues. The ends lost 6 bases at V and 7 bases at J; junction bases unmatched: 12. Germline V gives CDR1 MNHEY, CDR2 SVGAGI. The CDR3 DNA follows: TGTGCCAGCAGAGATACAGGGGTGGGGAACCAGCCCCAGCATTTT. Translating it yields CASRDTGVGNQPQHF.

The chain couples TRBV6-5 to TRBJ1-3; a weak D match, TRBD1 (5 bases). Germline loops: CDR1 MNHEY, CDR2 SVGAGI. The CDR3 length is 15 residues. The ends were cut back, 0 bases at V and 2 bases at J, with 8 bases in the middle. CDR3 DNA: TGTGCCAGCAGTTACTCGGGGGGTCCTGGAAACACCATATATTTT. Translated: CASSYSGGPGNTIYF.

This clone has a single count. V gene TRBV5-6 combines with J gene TRBJ1-2; 8 nucleotides align to TRBD1. Germline V CDR1 and CDR2: SGHDT, YYEEEE. The CDR3 runs to 13 residues. After removal of 3 bases from V and 6 bases from J, the junction contained 4 bases not matched to a gene. The CDR3 loop reads CASSSGQEDGYTF. The DNA of the CDR3 is TGTGCCAGCAGCTCGGGACAGGAGGATGGCTACACCTTC.

The rearrangement joins TRBV5-6 to TRBJ1-2, with TRBD1 matching over 9 bases. CDR1 SGHDT and CDR2 YYEEEE come from the germline V gene. Losses at the gene ends were 6 bases for V and 2 bases for J; bases not matched to a gene: 8. The CDR3 has 15 amino acids. The CDR3: CASTPVGTGNYGYTF. The CDR3, as DNA: TGTGCCAGCACCCCAGTCGGGACAGGGAACTATGGCTACACCTTC.

The chain combines TRBV7-9 with TRBJ1-5; 10 bases agree with TRBD1. From germline, CDR1 is SEHNR and CDR2 FQNEAQ (reference sequence). With V trimmed by 5 bases and J by 6 bases, 7 bases remained unmatched. The CDR3 is 15 amino acids. CDR3 region: CASSPPGQGSQPQHF. In DNA, the CDR3 is TGTGCCAGCAGCCCACCGGGACAGGGGAGTCAGCCCCAGCATTTT.

This clone was counted a single time. V is TRBV5-6 and J is TRBJ1-2; possible D gene TRBD1, 6 bases. The length of the CDR3 is 12 residues. The ends were cut back, 7 bases at V and 4 bases at J, with 11 bases in the middle. Looked up from germline, CDR1 is SGHDT and CDR2 is YYEEEE. CDR3 DNA: TGTGCCAGCGGGGGGCTGGGCTATGGCTACACCTTC. It codes for CASGGLGYGYTF.

This chain links TRBV9 with TRBJ1-1; D possibly corresponds to TRBD1 (6 bases). Germline V gene sequence: CDR1 SGDLS, CDR2 YYNGEE. The CDR3 has 15 residues. V lost 4 bases to trimming and J lost 0 bases, with 13 bases between them. The CDR3 here is CASSPRTAMNTEAFF. The CDR3 DNA is TGTGCCAGCAGCCCTCGGACAGCGATGAACACTGAAGCTTTCTTT.

CDR3 nucleotide sequence: TGTGCCAGCAGAGGAAGTCAGTACGAGCAGTACTTC. Amino acids: CASRGSQYEQYF. This sequence joins TRBV6-1 and TRBJ2-7, with no clear D. The CDR3 length is 12 residues. V dropped 6 bases and J dropped 4 bases, with 10 bases sitting between them. The germline CDR1 and CDR2 sequences are MNHNS and SASEGT.